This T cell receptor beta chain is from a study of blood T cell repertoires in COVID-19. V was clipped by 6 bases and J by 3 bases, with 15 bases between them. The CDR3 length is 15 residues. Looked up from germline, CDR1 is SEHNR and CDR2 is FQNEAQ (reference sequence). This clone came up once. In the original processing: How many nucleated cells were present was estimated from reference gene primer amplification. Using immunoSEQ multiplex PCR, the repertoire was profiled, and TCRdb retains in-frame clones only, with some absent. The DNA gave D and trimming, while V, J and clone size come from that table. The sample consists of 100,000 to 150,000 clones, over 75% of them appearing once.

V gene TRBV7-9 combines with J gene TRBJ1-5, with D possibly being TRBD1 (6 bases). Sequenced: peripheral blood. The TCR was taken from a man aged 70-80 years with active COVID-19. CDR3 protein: CASSPGQGNNQPQHF. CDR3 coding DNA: TGTGCCAGCAGTCCAGGCCAGGGGAACAATCAGCCCCAGCATTTT.